This TCR beta chain was retrieved from a study of OX40 agonist ivuxolimab in advanced cancers. Clones were sequenced by immunoSEQ multiplex PCR, and TCRdb holds only the in-frame ones, with some missing. The top ten clones hold approximately 2.2% of a sample with 60,000 to 65,000 clones, about 80% of them seen once. V lost 3 bases and J 3 bases, leaving 10 bases between the germline ends. This CDR3 spans 13 amino acids. The germline V gene has CDR1 SGHRS and CDR2 YFSETQ. The origin of this receptor is an adult with an advanced solid tumor such as melanoma, head and neck, liver or kidney cancer. Material: CD4+ or CD8+ T cells sorted from blood, obtained in a trial of the OX40 agonist ivuxolimab. The chain is built from TRBV5-1 and TRBJ2-7; D ambiguous. CDR3 amino acids: CASSSDGFYEQYF. DNA for the CDR3: TGCGCCAGCAGCTCGGACGGATTCTACGAGCAGTACTTC.